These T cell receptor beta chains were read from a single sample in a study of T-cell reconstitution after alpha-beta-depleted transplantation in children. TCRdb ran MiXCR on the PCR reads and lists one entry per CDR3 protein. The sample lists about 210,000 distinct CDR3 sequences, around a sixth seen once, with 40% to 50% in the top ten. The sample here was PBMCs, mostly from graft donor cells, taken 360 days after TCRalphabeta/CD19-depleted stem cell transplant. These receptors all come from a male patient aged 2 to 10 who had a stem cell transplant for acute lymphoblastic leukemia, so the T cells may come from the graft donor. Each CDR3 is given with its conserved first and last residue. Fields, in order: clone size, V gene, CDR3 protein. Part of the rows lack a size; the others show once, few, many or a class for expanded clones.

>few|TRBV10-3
CAISEYNEQFF
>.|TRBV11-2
CATTGTSSHEQYF
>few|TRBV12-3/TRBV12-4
CASSPGGGHTGELFF
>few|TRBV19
CASSISPREAADTQYF
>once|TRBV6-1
CASTGDRVLSANYGYTF
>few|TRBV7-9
CASSPPGAGETQYF
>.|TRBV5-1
CASSSGLAGYSNTGELFF
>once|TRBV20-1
CSAGGHYEQYF
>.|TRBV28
CASPLTGPYEQYF
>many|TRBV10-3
CAISESAQHNQPQHF
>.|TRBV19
CASSISRAETQYF
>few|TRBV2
CASRAAQINYGYTF
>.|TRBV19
CASSIPSVFYNEQFF
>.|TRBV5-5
CASSPPTPTSYQETQYF
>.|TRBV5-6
CASTVILLPGEQFF
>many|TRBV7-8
CAIKRSAFDEQFF
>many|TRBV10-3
CAISEWDTNEQFF
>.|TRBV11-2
CASSLVAPAQGAMDTQYF
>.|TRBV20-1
CSARNTNTEAFF
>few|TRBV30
CAWSVGPTQETQYF
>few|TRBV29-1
CSVDRSGTQETQYF
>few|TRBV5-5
CASSRTGDWDQPQHF
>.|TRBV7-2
CASSLTGQAHSGNTIYF
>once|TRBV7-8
CASSSGRSRGGPSYNEQFF
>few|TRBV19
CATTEYTEAFF
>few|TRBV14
CASSPRAASYEQYF
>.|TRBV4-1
CASSQEPLATDTQYF
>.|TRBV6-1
CASSPTGQIATNEKLFF
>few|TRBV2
CASNLAVDEQFF
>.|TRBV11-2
CASSLVGQSYEQYF
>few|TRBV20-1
CSASLTANSYEQYF